These 23 T cell receptor beta chains came from one sample sequenced in a study of brain T cells in children with intractable seizures. The repertoire was sequenced with immunoSEQ multiplex PCR; TCRdb's copy has only in-frame clones and lacks some. The sample records 340,000 or so clones, 93% being singletons. Stated time point: blood from clinic visit 5 months post-surgery; TSC patient then seizure free. This sample comprised peripheral blood, obtained around 5 months after surgery. The receptors originated from a boy in the first two years of life with tuberous sclerosis and intractable seizures.

The V gene is TRBV25-1, the J gene TRBJ2-3; D perhaps matches TRBD2 (6 bases). Trimming cost V 7 bases and J 6 bases, with 20 bases left between them. This CDR3 has 15 amino acids. Germline V lookup: CDR1 MGHDK, CDR2 SYGVNS. In DNA form, the CDR3 reads TGTGCCAGCACCCCTACGGGACTGCTTTGGGATACGCAGTATTTT. Translation gives CASTPTGLLWDTQYF.

This clone showed up just a few times. The gene calls are TRBV3-1 (or the pseudogene TRBV3-2) and TRBJ2-1; D possibly uses TRBD1 or TRBD2 (5 bases each). Trimming took 0 bases from V and 10 from J, leaving 13 bases between them. Germline CDR1 is LGHDT and CDR2 is YNNKEL (reference sequence). The CDR3 is 14 amino acids. CDR3 nucleotides: TGTGCCAGCAGCCAAGATCTGAGGGGAACAGAGCAGTTCTTC. Translation: CASSQDLRGTEQFF.

V is TRBV5-6 and J is TRBJ2-2, with D uncertain. Germline CDR1 is SGHDT and CDR2 is YYEEEE. V was pared by 1 base and J by 1 base, with 11 bases between. The CDR3 contains 16 residues. CDR3 bases: TGTGCCAGCAGCTTGCTAGGGAAAGGGAACACCGGGGAGCTGTTTTTT. It codes for CASSLLGKGNTGELFF.

This clone was found a few times. The chain carries TRBV4-2 and TRBJ1-3; maybe TRBD1 (6 bases). The CDR3 consists of 14 residues. Germline CDR1 reads LGHNA; CDR2 reads YNFKEQ. Trimming cost V 4 bases and J 2 bases, with 9 bases left between them. The DNA of the CDR3 is TGTGCCAGCAGCCCCCGGACAGCTGGAAACACCATATATTTT. Encoded protein: CASSPRTAGNTIYF.

The chain uses TRBV6-1 and TRBJ2-2, with D tentatively TRBD1 (6 bases). The CDR3 has 17 amino acids. Germline-derived CDR1 and CDR2 are MNHNS and SASEGT. V was shortened by 2 bases and J by 6 bases, with 19 bases between the two germline ends. Here the CDR3 reads CASSEPSFGKGAGELFF. In nucleotides, the CDR3 is TGTGCCAGCAGTGAACCGAGTTTTGGTAAGGGGGCCGGGGAGCTGTTTTTT.

The V call is TRBV3-1 (or the pseudogene TRBV3-2), the J call TRBJ2-2; 9 bases fit TRBD1. The V and J ends lost 8 bases and 6 bases, in that order; junction bases with no gene match: 7. Germline CDR1 reads LGHDT; CDR2 reads YNNKEL (reference sequence). The CDR3 length is 14 residues. For the CDR3, the DNA is TGTGCCAGCTCGGGACAGGGTTATTCCGGGGAGCTGTTTTTT. This codes for CASSGQGYSGELFF.

The chain uses TRBV7-9 and TRBJ2-3; D possibly corresponds to TRBD2 (5 bases). There are 15 residues in the CDR3. V lost 0 bases and J lost 3, with 10 bases in between. In germline, CDR1 is SEHNR, CDR2 FQNEAQ (reference sequence). The chain's CDR3 is CASSLALAGTDTQYF. The CDR3 coding sequence is TGTGCCAGCAGCTTAGCCCTAGCCGGGACAGATACGCAGTATTTT.

This clone showed up just once. CDR3 sequence (DNA): TGTGCCAGCGCTTATACAGGGGACAATGGCTACACCTTC. It codes for CASAYTGDNGYTF. The V and J genes are TRBV6-5 and TRBJ1-2; 7 nucleotides line up with TRBD1. Germline lookup yields CDR1 MNHEY and CDR2 SVGAGI. V shed 8 bases, J shed 6 bases, and the junction held 9 bases outside the gene matches. The CDR3 consists of 13 residues.

The V and J genes are TRBV6-5 and TRBJ1-6, with D perhaps matching TRBD1 (6 bases). This CDR3 contains 16 residues. CDR1 is MNHEY, CDR2 SVGAGI, per germline. V gave up 6 bases and J gave up 10 bases, with 22 bases separating them. CDR3 nucleotides: TGTGCCAGCAGCTACGACGTGGACAGTCGGGGCTCACCCCTCCACTTT. Protein sequence: CASSYDVDSRGSPLHF.

V gene TRBV24-1 combines with J gene TRBJ2-3; TRBD1 matches at 12 bases. With V trimmed by 3 bases and J by 2 bases, 2 bases remained unmatched. CDR1 and CDR2 from the germline V gene are KGHDR and SFDVKD. The CDR3 is 16 residues long. The CDR3 bases are TGTGCCACCAGTGATCCGGGACAGGGGGCCACAGATACGCAGTATTTT. Its translation: CATSDPGQGATDTQYF.

The genes are TRBV21-1 and TRBJ2-1; no DNA check was done on the table's D call, TRBD2. TRBV21-1 is shown as a pseudogene. This CDR3 comprises 17 residues. The CDR3 here is CASKVLHQRAVPPSQFF. The CDR3 nucleotides are TGTGCCAGCAAGGTATTACACCAAAGAGCGGTTCCCCCTTCGCAGTTCTTC.

V usage is TRBV3-1 (or the pseudogene TRBV3-2) and J usage is TRBJ1-5, with 7 bases aligning to TRBD1. This CDR3 contains 15 residues. Germline lookup yields CDR1 LGHDT and CDR2 YNNKEL (reference sequence). Trimming cost V 3 bases and J 0 bases; bases outside gene matches: 2. The CDR3 region is CASSHGTDSNQPQHF. CDR3 in DNA: TGTGCCAGCAGCCATGGGACAGATAGCAATCAGCCCCAGCATTTT.

The chain joins TRBV9 to TRBJ1-2; D is uncertain. Trimming removed 0 bases from V and 4 bases from J, with 10 bases in between. Per germline, CDR1 SGDLS and CDR2 YYNGEE. The CDR3 runs to 14 residues. CDR3 sequence (DNA): TGTGCCAGCAGCGTAGGTTCCCAGGCCTATGGCTACACCTTC. It translates to CASSVGSQAYGYTF.

The chain carries TRBV15 and TRBJ2-7; D uncertain. There are 14 residues in the CDR3. The ends were cut back, 0 bases at V and 2 bases at J, with 8 bases in the middle. CDR1 and CDR2 (germline): LNHNV, YYDKDF (reference sequence). CDR3 DNA: TGTGCCACCAGCAGAGATGTGGGAACCTACGAGCAGTACTTC. Its protein is CATSRDVGTYEQYF.

The J gene is TRBJ2-5, the V gene TRBV11-2; 11 bases match TRBD2. Germline trimming cut 3 bases from V and 5 bases from J; bases unmatched to any gene: 11. Germline V CDR1 and CDR2: SGHAT, FQNNGV. The CDR3 contains 17 residues. The CDR3 spells CASSFPLTSGDRETQYF. Written as DNA, the CDR3 is TGTGCCAGCAGCTTTCCGTTGACTAGCGGGGATCGTGAGACCCAGTACTTC.

The J gene is TRBJ2-1, the V gene TRBV7-2, with 11 nucleotides matching TRBD2. Germline lookup yields CDR1 SGHTA and CDR2 FQGNSA. With V trimmed by 5 bases and J by 0 bases, 9 bases remained unmatched. The CDR3 extends over 18 amino acids. As DNA, the CDR3 is TGTGCCAGCAGCACCCGACTAGCGGGACCGAGCTCCTACAATGAGCAGTTCTTC. This gives the protein CASSTRLAGPSSYNEQFF.

This CDR3 is CASSPDRVEKLFF. The CDR3, as DNA: TGTGCCAGCTCACCCGACAGGGTTGAAAAACTGTTTTTT. This sequence joins TRBV18 and TRBJ1-4, with 7 positions matching TRBD1. Germline CDR1 reads KGHSH; CDR2 reads LQKENI. The trim removed 3 bases at V and 7 bases at J, leaving 2 bases unmatched. This CDR3 comprises 13 residues.

The rearrangement links TRBV9 to TRBJ1-2, with TRBD1 matching 8 bases. CDR1 and CDR2 from the germline V gene are SGDLS and YYNGEE. The CDR3 is 13 amino acids. V shed 2 bases and J 6 bases; nucleotides not matched to a gene: 3. The CDR3 loop is CASSVTGVNGYTF. In DNA, the CDR3 is TGTGCCAGCAGCGTGACAGGGGTCAATGGCTACACCTTC.

The J gene is TRBJ2-5, the V gene TRBV6-5; 12 nucleotides align to TRBD2. V was pared by 3 bases and J by 3 bases, with 2 bases of the junction left unmatched. The CDR3 totals 15 residues. CDR1 MNHEY and CDR2 SVGAGI come from the germline V gene. DNA for the CDR3: TGTGCCAGCAGTTATGCTAGCGGGAGGGAAGAGACCCAGTACTTC. Its translation: CASSYASGREETQYF.

The chain combines TRBV19 with TRBJ1-2, with 9 bases aligning to TRBD1. J lost 5 bases, V lost 5 bases, and 6 bases had no gene match. The CDR3 is 14 amino acids. CDR1 LNHDA and CDR2 SQIVND come from the germline V gene (reference sequence). This CDR3 is CASSVLTGGYGYTF. In DNA form, the CDR3 reads TGTGCCAGTAGTGTGCTGACAGGGGGGTATGGCTACACCTTC.

The V and J genes are TRBV6-5 and TRBJ1-2; D is unclear. Germline V gene data show CDR1 as MNHEY and CDR2 as SVGAGI. The CDR3 is 13 amino acids. The germline V and J ends were trimmed by 4 bases and 6 bases, with 12 bases remaining between them. This CDR3 is CASSSDLPNGYTF. The DNA of the CDR3 is TGTGCCAGCAGTTCCGACCTTCCAAATGGCTACACCTTC.

This chain uses TRBV29-1 with TRBJ2-7, with TRBD2 matching over 7 bases. This CDR3 comprises 14 residues. Trimming at V came to 3 bases and at J to 1 base, leaving 6 bases not matched to a gene. CDR1 SQVTM and CDR2 ANQGSEA come from the germline V gene. The CDR3 DNA follows: TGCAGCGTTGACCCACGGGGGGATTCCTACGAGCAGTACTTC. Translation: CSVDPRGDSYEQYF.

V usage is TRBV6-5 and J usage is TRBJ2-7, with a tentative D call TRBD2 (5 bases). The CDR3 has 13 residues. Germline V CDR1 and CDR2: MNHEY, SVGAGI. V dropped 6 bases and J dropped 2 bases, with 11 bases sitting between them. CDR3 in DNA: TGTGCCAGCAGACCGACGGGGACCTACGAGCAGTACTTC. Its protein is CASRPTGTYEQYF.